Listed below are T cell receptor beta chains from one sample, sequenced in a study of control samples from healthy donors and cancer patients. The repertoire was sequenced with immunoSEQ multiplex PCR; TCRdb's copy has only in-frame clones and lacks some. The sample shows roughly 140,000 clones, 93% of them seen only once. Sequencing used blood. Receptor source: a man aged 50-60 years in good health. The CDR3 runs from the conserved cysteine through the conserved F or W.

v_call	j_call	cdr3_aa
TRBV6-5	TRBJ1-5	CASSWTANQPQHF
TRBV13	TRBJ1-1	CASSSTDAEAFF
TRBV5-8	TRBJ2-7	CASRLAASGEQYF
TRBV5-5	TRBJ2-1	CASSVGLAGGPEQFF
TRBV15	TRBJ1-3	CATSSLHSSGNTIYF
TRBV5-6	TRBJ2-1	CASSPGDSSYNEQFF
TRBV3-1/TRBV3-2	TRBJ1-2	CASSQVDGLLGYTF
TRBV3-1/TRBV3-2	TRBJ1-2	CASSQDVLSGGYTF
TRBV5-4	TRBJ1-1	CASLLQRGGNTEAFF
TRBV12-3/TRBV12-4	TRBJ2-7	CASTPSPVAEQYF
TRBV7-2	TRBJ2-3	CASSSRGVYTDTQYF
TRBV7-2	TRBJ2-2	CASSLFRGAGELFF
TRBV27	TRBJ2-1	CASSFGPHNEQFF
TRBV4-1	TRBJ1-4	CASSRYTATNEKLFF
TRBV12-5	TRBJ1-1	CASGLSSGALYTEAFF
TRBV5-6	TRBJ2-7	CASSSTGTSYEQYF
TRBV3-1/TRBV3-2	TRBJ2-2	CASSQETVTNTGELFF
TRBV5-6	TRBJ1-5	CASSQQGHQPQHF
TRBV6-6	TRBJ2-1	CASQRSRGEQFF
TRBV4-2	TRBJ2-7	CASSQSPGTSTPYEQYF
TRBV7-8	TRBJ1-6	CASSLVNDSPLHF
TRBV7-2	TRBJ1-2	CASSFPGGGGYTF
TRBV6-5	TRBJ1-2	CASSPRGTREVGYTF
TRBV11-3	TRBJ2-3	CASSLGQRSTDTQYF